These 4 T cell receptor beta chains came from one sample sequenced in a study of T cell repertoires in cytomegalovirus infection. TCRdb re-derived calls from the reads in MiXCR, one entry per CDR3 protein. The profile shows roughly 240,000 distinct CDR3 sequences, approximately 7% of them singletons. The sample was PBMCs. Source of these receptors: a human donor in good health (CMV status not recorded). Some clones in this sample may be carry-over from other donors' samples.

This clonotype was seen at least ten times. CDR3 amino acids: CAWSVQGREGEQYF. The DNA for the CDR3 is TGTGCCTGGAGTGTCCAGGGTAGGGAGGGCGAGCAGTACTTC. V usage is TRBV30 and J usage is TRBJ2-7; TRBD2 agrees at 7 bases. This CDR3 spans 14 amino acids. Unmatched junction bases numbered 8, after V lost 0 bases and J lost 6 bases. Germline assignment: CDR1 GTSNPN and CDR2 SVGIG (reference sequence).

This clonotype showed up many times. The rearrangement links TRBV7-2 to TRBJ2-1, with TRBD2 matching 7 bases. The CDR3 loop spans 15 amino acids. CDR1 and CDR2 (germline): SGHTA, FQGNSA. V lost 3 bases and J lost 2; bases outside the gene matches: 4. In DNA form, the CDR3 reads TGTGCCAGCAGCTTTCAAGCGGGGACCTACAATGAGCAGTTCTTC. This translates into CASSFQAGTYNEQFF.

The sample holds many counts of this clonotype. This chain connects TRBV20-1 to TRBJ2-5; D could derive from TRBD1 or TRBD2 (5 bases each). Germline assignment: CDR1 DFQATT and CDR2 SNEGSKA (reference sequence). CDR3 length: 13 amino acids. V was cut by 6 bases and J by 7 bases, with 18 bases left in between. The CDR3 nucleotides are TGCAGTGCCCCAAATACGGGGCCGGGGACCCAGTACTTC. Its translation: CSAPNTGPGTQYF.

This clonotype appeared a few times. The CDR3 protein is CASSLWASGGSTTGQTQYF. The CDR3 DNA sequence: TGTGCCAGCAGTTTATGGGCTAGCGGGGGGTCAACAACGGGGCAGACCCAGTACTTC. The V gene is TRBV27, the J gene TRBJ2-5; 11 nucleotides align to TRBD2. CDR3 size: 19 residues. Trimming took 1 base from V and 6 from J; bases not matched to a gene: 16. Germline CDR1 is MNHEY and CDR2 is SMNVEV (reference sequence).